Listed below are T cell receptor beta chains from one sample, sequenced in a study of shared T cell receptors in the human thymus. Sequencing used immunoSEQ multiplex PCR; TCRdb keeps in-frame clones, though not all of them. The sample lists just under 550,000 clones; 75% to 80% were seen once. These same records also appear under a second study, on human thymus T cells.

The sequencing sample was made of thymocytes. The receptor set was obtained from a boy younger than two with a congenital heart defect. Both conserved end residues are part of each CDR3. D genes are given only for firm matches. Only some rows state a clone size, as once, few, many or a class for expanded clones.

d_gene: -
j_gene: TRBJ2-5
abundance: -
v_gene: TRBV4-3
CDR3nt: TGCGCCAGCAGCCAAGCGGGGGGCCGAGAGACCCAGTACTTC
CDR3aa: CASSQAGGRETQYF

d_gene: TRBD2
j_gene: TRBJ2-1
abundance: -
v_gene: TRBV7-6
CDR3nt: TGTGCCAGCCTGGCGGGAGGGCATGACAATGAGCAGTTCTTC
CDR3aa: CASLAGGHDNEQFF

d_gene: -
j_gene: TRBJ1-2
abundance: -
v_gene: TRBV7-9
CDR3nt: TGTGCCAGCAGCTTAGGTGTACAGATGGGCTACACCTTC
CDR3aa: CASSLGVQMGYTF

d_gene: -
j_gene: TRBJ1-4
abundance: -
v_gene: TRBV19
CDR3nt: TGTGCCAGTAGTCGCCCGGTGGGGGCTTGGGAAAAACTGTTTTTT
CDR3aa: CASSRPVGAWEKLFF

d_gene: -
j_gene: TRBJ1-3
abundance: once
v_gene: TRBV9
CDR3nt: TGTGCCAGCAGCGTAAAAGGGGGGAGGGCGAAAGGAAACACCATATATTTT
CDR3aa: CASSVKGGRAKGNTIYF

d_gene: TRBD2
j_gene: TRBJ2-1
abundance: once
v_gene: TRBV27
CDR3nt: TGTGCCAGCAGTTTATTCGCTGGACTAGCGCCGGGCTCCTACAATGAGCAGTTCTTC
CDR3aa: CASSLFAGLAPGSYNEQFF

d_gene: -
j_gene: TRBJ2-7
abundance: -
v_gene: TRBV29-1
CDR3nt: TGCAGCGTTGAGCTGGGGGCAGGGGCCCACGAGCAGTACTTC
CDR3aa: CSVELGAGAHEQYF

d_gene: TRBD2
j_gene: TRBJ2-5
abundance: -
v_gene: TRBV6-1
CDR3nt: TGTGCCAGCAGTGAAAGTGGGACTAGCGGGGAAGGAGCGGAGGAGACCCAGTACTTC
CDR3aa: CASSESGTSGEGAEETQYF

d_gene: TRBD1
j_gene: TRBJ2-7
abundance: -
v_gene: TRBV6-5
CDR3nt: TGTGCCAGCAGTCGACAGGGTAGGGACGAGCAGTACTTC
CDR3aa: CASSRQGRDEQYF

d_gene: TRBD1
j_gene: TRBJ1-2
abundance: -
v_gene: TRBV30
CDR3nt: TGTGCCTGGAGGAGAGGACAGGGGTTTGGCTACACCTTC
CDR3aa: CAWRRGQGFGYTF

d_gene: -
j_gene: TRBJ2-7
abundance: -
v_gene: TRBV5-6
CDR3nt: TGTGCCAGCAGCTTCGCCACCTACTACGAGCAGTACTTC
CDR3aa: CASSFATYYEQYF

d_gene: -
j_gene: TRBJ2-7
abundance: -
v_gene: TRBV11-2
CDR3nt: TGTGCCAGCAGCACCTTGGGCCCCCGTACTTACGAGCAGTACTTC
CDR3aa: CASSTLGPRTYEQYF

d_gene: TRBD1
j_gene: TRBJ1-2
abundance: once
v_gene: TRBV6-1
CDR3nt: TGTGCCAGCTCACGGACAGGGGATGGCTACACCTTC
CDR3aa: CASSRTGDGYTF

d_gene: TRBD1
j_gene: TRBJ2-5
abundance: -
v_gene: TRBV30
CDR3nt: TGTGCCTGGAAGGGGGCAGGAGAGACCCAGTACTTC
CDR3aa: CAWKGAGETQYF

d_gene: -
j_gene: TRBJ1-2
abundance: -
v_gene: TRBV4-1
CDR3nt: TGCGCCAGCAGCCAAGAGGGGCGCGGACAAAACTATGGCTACACCTTC
CDR3aa: CASSQEGRGQNYGYTF

d_gene: TRBD1
j_gene: TRBJ1-5
abundance: once
v_gene: TRBV2
CDR3nt: TGTGCCAGCAGATGGGACAGTCAGCCCCAGCATTTT
CDR3aa: CASRWDSQPQHF

d_gene: -
j_gene: TRBJ2-7
abundance: -
v_gene: TRBV27
CDR3nt: TGTGCCAGCAGTCCTAACTCCTACGAGCAGTACTTC
CDR3aa: CASSPNSYEQYF

d_gene: -
j_gene: TRBJ2-7
abundance: -
v_gene: TRBV13
CDR3nt: TGTGCCAGCAGCTTAGGGCCAGGTGTTGGGTACGAGCAGTACTTC
CDR3aa: CASSLGPGVGYEQYF

d_gene: -
j_gene: TRBJ2-7
abundance: -
v_gene: TRBV21-1
CDR3nt: TGTGCCAGCAGCAAAAACAACTACGAGCAGTACTTC
CDR3aa: CASSKNNYEQYF

d_gene: TRBD2
j_gene: TRBJ2-7
abundance: -
v_gene: TRBV5-8
CDR3nt: TGTGCCAGCAGCTTAGCGGGAGAAGGGTACGAGCAGTACTTC
CDR3aa: CASSLAGEGYEQYF

d_gene: -
j_gene: TRBJ2-7
abundance: -
v_gene: TRBV27
CDR3nt: TGTGCCAGCAGCCAAGGACGGGGGAGCCACGAGCAGTACTTC
CDR3aa: CASSQGRGSHEQYF

d_gene: -
j_gene: TRBJ2-1
abundance: -
v_gene: TRBV5-4
CDR3nt: TGTGCCAGCAGCGCCTGGGCCTTCTACAATGAGCAGTTCTTC
CDR3aa: CASSAWAFYNEQFF

d_gene: -
j_gene: TRBJ2-5
abundance: -
v_gene: TRBV7-9
CDR3nt: TGTGCCAGCAGCCCGACGGGCCAAGAGACCCAGTACTTC
CDR3aa: CASSPTGQETQYF

d_gene: TRBD1
j_gene: TRBJ2-5
abundance: -
v_gene: TRBV23-1
CDR3nt: TGCGCCAGCAGAAAAGGACAGGGAGGACGGACCCAGTACTTC
CDR3aa: CASRKGQGGRTQYF

d_gene: TRBD1
j_gene: TRBJ1-1
abundance: -
v_gene: TRBV7-9
CDR3nt: TGTGCCAGCAGCTCCCTTTTCCGGGACAGACCTTCGAACACTGAAGCTTTCTTT
CDR3aa: CASSSLFRDRPSNTEAFF

d_gene: TRBD2
j_gene: TRBJ2-5
abundance: -
v_gene: TRBV6-5
CDR3nt: TGTGCCAGCAGCCGCGAGGTAGCGGGAATAGAGACCCAGTACTTC
CDR3aa: CASSREVAGIETQYF

d_gene: -
j_gene: TRBJ2-5
abundance: -
v_gene: TRBV7-2
CDR3nt: TGTGCCAGCAGCTTAGGTCAATTGTACCAAGAGACCCAGTACTTC
CDR3aa: CASSLGQLYQETQYF

d_gene: -
j_gene: TRBJ1-1
abundance: -
v_gene: TRBV14
CDR3nt: TGTGCCAGCAGCCAAGAGGGAGGGGGACTGAACACTGAAGCTTTCTTT
CDR3aa: CASSQEGGGLNTEAFF

d_gene: TRBD2
j_gene: TRBJ2-7
abundance: -
v_gene: TRBV28
CDR3nt: TGTGCCAGCAGTTTTTCCAGGGAGGGAGGGGAGCAGTACTTC
CDR3aa: CASSFSREGGEQYF

d_gene: -
j_gene: TRBJ1-4
abundance: -
v_gene: TRBV4-1
CDR3nt: TGCGCCAGCAGCCAACCCCAACGACAAACAACTAATGAAAAACTGTTTTTT
CDR3aa: CASSQPQRQTTNEKLFF

d_gene: TRBD1
j_gene: TRBJ1-2
abundance: -
v_gene: TRBV20-1
CDR3nt: TGCAGTGCTATTACAGGGGAAGGCTACACCTTC
CDR3aa: CSAITGEGYTF

d_gene: -
j_gene: TRBJ2-5
abundance: -
v_gene: TRBV4-3
CDR3nt: TGCGCCAGCAGCCAAGATTTATCTGGGACACTACAAGAGACCCAGTACTTC
CDR3aa: CASSQDLSGTLQETQYF

d_gene: TRBD2
j_gene: TRBJ2-1
abundance: -
v_gene: TRBV5-1
CDR3nt: TGCGCCAGCAGCTTGGTGCGGGAGCTCTCCTCCTACAATGAGCAGTTCTTC
CDR3aa: CASSLVRELSSYNEQFF

d_gene: TRBD2
j_gene: TRBJ2-3
abundance: -
v_gene: TRBV7-6
CDR3nt: TGTGCCAGCAGCTTAGTAGCGGGAGTGAAGGCAGATACGCAGTATTTT
CDR3aa: CASSLVAGVKADTQYF

d_gene: TRBD1
j_gene: TRBJ1-2
abundance: few
v_gene: TRBV19
CDR3nt: TGTGCCAGTAGTATAGGCTACAGGGGGCGCGGCTATGGCTACACCTTC
CDR3aa: CASSIGYRGRGYGYTF

d_gene: -
j_gene: TRBJ1-1
abundance: -
v_gene: TRBV18
CDR3nt: TGTGCCAGCTCCCTCAGGGGAAGCCCGAACACTGAAGCTTTCTTT
CDR3aa: CASSLRGSPNTEAFF

d_gene: -
j_gene: TRBJ1-4
abundance: -
v_gene: TRBV5-8
CDR3nt: TGTGCCAGCAGTTTACCCGTCAACCGGGAAAAACTGTTTTTT
CDR3aa: CASSLPVNREKLFF

d_gene: -
j_gene: TRBJ2-7
abundance: -
v_gene: TRBV21-1
CDR3nt: TGTGCCAGCAGCAAAGGGCGGGGGGCCCACGAGCAGTACTTC
CDR3aa: CASSKGRGAHEQYF

d_gene: -
j_gene: TRBJ2-3
abundance: -
v_gene: TRBV2
CDR3nt: TGTGCCAGCAGTGAAGGGCCGTCATTT
CDR3aa: CASSEGPSF